Sequencing of this T cell receptor beta chain was carried out in a study of blood T cell repertoires in COVID-19. Background on the study: Specimens from acute and convalescent COVID-19 originated in the United States, Italy and Spain. The analysed material was cDNA or gDNA that came from T cells, B-cell-depleted T cells, or PBMCs.

One Seattle source followed patients from active infection through their disease course. This clone showed up just once. In the original workflow: Amplification of reference gene primers was used by the study to estimate nucleated cell counts. Profiled with immunoSEQ multiplex PCR; TCRdb holds only in-frame clones, not every one. V and J calls and clone size are given by that table; D and trimming were obtained from the DNA. This sample has tens of thousands of clones; 83% occur once, and the top ten carry approximately 6.9%. The CDR3 spans 15 residues. Losses at the gene ends were 4 bases for V and 5 bases for J; bases not matched to a gene: 8. Germline CDR1 reads SGDLS; CDR2 reads YYNGEE.

This rearrangement joins TRBV9 to TRBJ2-7; 11 bases align to TRBD1. This clonotype originated in a man aged 30 to 39 with COVID-19, enrolled during active disease. Sequenced material: peripheral blood. The DNA for the CDR3 is TGTGCCAGCAGCCCCCAGGGACAGGGGGTGGACGAGCAGTACTTC. Translation gives CASSPQGQGVDEQYF.